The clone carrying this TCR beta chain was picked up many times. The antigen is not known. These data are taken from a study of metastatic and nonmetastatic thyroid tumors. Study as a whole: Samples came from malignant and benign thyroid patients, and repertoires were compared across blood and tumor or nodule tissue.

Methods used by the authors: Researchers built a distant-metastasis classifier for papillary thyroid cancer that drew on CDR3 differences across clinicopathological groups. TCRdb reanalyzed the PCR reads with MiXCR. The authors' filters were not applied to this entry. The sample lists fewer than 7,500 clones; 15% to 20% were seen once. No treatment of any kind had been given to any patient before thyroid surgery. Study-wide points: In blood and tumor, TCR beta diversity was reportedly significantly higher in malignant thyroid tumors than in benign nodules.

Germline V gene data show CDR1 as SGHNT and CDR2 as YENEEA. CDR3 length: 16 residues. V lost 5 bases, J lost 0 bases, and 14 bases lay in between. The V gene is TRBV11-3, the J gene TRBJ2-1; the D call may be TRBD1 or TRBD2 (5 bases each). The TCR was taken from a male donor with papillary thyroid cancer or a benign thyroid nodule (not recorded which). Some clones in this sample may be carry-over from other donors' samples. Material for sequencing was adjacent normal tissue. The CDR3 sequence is CASSNKWGNSYNEQFF. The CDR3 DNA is TGTGCCAGCAGCAATAAATGGGGGAACTCCTACAATGAGCAGTTCTTC. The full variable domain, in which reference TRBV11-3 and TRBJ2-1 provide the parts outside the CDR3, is EAGVVQSPRYKIIEKKQPVAFWCNPISGHNTLYWYLQNLGQGPELLIRYENEEAVDDSQLPKDRFSAERLKGVDSTLKIQPAELGDSAVYLCASSNKWGNSYNEQFFGPGTRLTVL.